This TCR beta chain derives from a study of T cells expressing NK-cell markers. Study background: Repertoires of TCR beta were obtained from T cells sorted as CD3+CD56+NKG2C+, CD3+CD56+NKG2C- and CD3+CD56-NKG2C+. Sequenced donors, eight in total, included seven who were HCMV-seropositive and one who was seronegative.

This CDR3 is 14 amino acids long. Reanalyzing the 5' RACE reads, TCRdb keeps one entry per CDR3 protein, without DNA. The repertoire shows 350,000 to 450,000 distinct CDR3 sequences; the top ten hold around 4.9%. Overall study findings and caveats: No clear determination of HCMV specificity was made for expanded NKG2C+ T cell clones.

As concerns this clonotype: Its target is unknown.

The chain uses TRBV12-3 or TRBV12-4 and TRBJ2-1; TCRdb's D call of TRBD1 is untestable without DNA. This clonotype was obtained from a man aged 18 to 70 in good health. Sample: blood T cells: a sorted CD56 or NKG2C T cell subset, CD4+ or CD8+ T cells, or bulk PBMC T cells (not recorded which). This chain's CDR3 is CASNRDRGSNEQFF.